The T cell receptor beta chain described here comes from a study of cytomegalovirus exposure and HLA in healthy donors. The study's findings and limits: Later work associated more than 15,000 TCR beta sequences with HLA alleles at 0.05 false discovery rate. In vitro checks showed that three CMV-associated chains really do target CMV antigens. Most TCR beta V segments were productive about 90% or about 30% of the time in an earlier analysis. Owing to their indistinguishability, certain V segments, notably TRBV6-2 and TRBV6-3, were excluded.

PCR employed 60 Vbeta and 13 Jbeta primers. Clones were sequenced by immunoSEQ multiplex PCR, and TCRdb holds only the in-frame ones, with some missing. Of over 130,000 clones listed, 79% are singletons. In the case of this clone: The antigen remains undetermined.

Germline values: CDR1 SGHRS, CDR2 YFSETQ. The CDR3 consists of 14 residues. The V and J ends lost 4 bases and 4 bases respectively, with 11 bases between them. Sequences were obtained from PBMCs. The gene calls are TRBV5-1 and TRBJ1-4; D might be TRBD1 (5 bases). The origin of this receptor is a man aged 50-60 years in good health and CMV-seropositive. The CDR3 protein is CASSGAGSNEKLFF. The CDR3 DNA is TGCGCCAGCAGCGGGGCCGGGAGTAATGAAAAACTGTTTTTT. The variable domain in full, completed from reference TRBV5-1 and TRBJ1-4, reads KAGVTQTPRYLIKTRGQQVTLSCSPISGHRSVSWYQQTPGQGLQFLFEYFSETQRNKGNFPGRFSGRQFSNSRSEMNVSTLELGDSALYLCASSGAGSNEKLFFGSGTQLSVL.